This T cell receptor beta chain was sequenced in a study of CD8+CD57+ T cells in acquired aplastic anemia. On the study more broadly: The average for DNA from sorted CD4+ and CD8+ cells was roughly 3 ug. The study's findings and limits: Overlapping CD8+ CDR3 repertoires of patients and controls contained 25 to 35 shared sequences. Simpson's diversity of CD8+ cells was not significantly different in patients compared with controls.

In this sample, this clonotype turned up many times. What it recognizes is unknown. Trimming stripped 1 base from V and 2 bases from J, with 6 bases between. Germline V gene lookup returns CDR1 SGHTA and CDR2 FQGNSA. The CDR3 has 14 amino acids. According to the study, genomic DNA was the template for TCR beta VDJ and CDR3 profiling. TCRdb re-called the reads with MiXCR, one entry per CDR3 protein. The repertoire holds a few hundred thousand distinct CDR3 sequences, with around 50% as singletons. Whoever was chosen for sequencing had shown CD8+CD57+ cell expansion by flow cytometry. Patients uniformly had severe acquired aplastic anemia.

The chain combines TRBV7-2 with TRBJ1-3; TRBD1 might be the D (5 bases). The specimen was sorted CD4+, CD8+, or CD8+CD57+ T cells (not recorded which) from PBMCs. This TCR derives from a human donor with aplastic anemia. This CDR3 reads CASSLVGPGNTIYF. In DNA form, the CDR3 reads TGTGCCAGCAGCTTAGTGGGACCTGGAAACACCATATATTTT.